This T cell receptor beta chain derives from a study of identical twins. The CDR3 is 16 residues long. Germline V gives CDR1 SGDLS, CDR2 YYNGEE. The V segment lost 0 bases and the J segment 2 bases; nucleotides outside the gene matches: 0. Healthy Caucasians supplied all donations. Via MiXCR, TCRdb re-called the 5' RACE reads, giving one row per CDR3 protein. The sample lists 1.5 million to 2 million distinct CDR3 sequences; less than 40% were seen once. General study results and limits: Out-of-frame alpha sequences common to twins exhibited an excess of low generation probability. For monozygotic twins, models underestimated out-of-frame TCR alpha sharing. In zero-insertion analyses, partial confounding could arise from invariant MAIT and iNKT cells.

This clonotype was counted ten times or more. What it recognizes is unknown. The specimen sequenced was cord blood. The chain joins TRBV9 to TRBJ2-1, with 12 positions matching TRBD2. This TCR was recovered from a newborn girl in good health. DNA for the CDR3: TGTGCCAGCAGCGTAGCTAGCGGGAGGGCCTACAATGAGCAGTTCTTC. It encodes CASSVASGRAYNEQFF.